This entry lists 3 T cell receptor beta chains sequenced from one sample in a study of T cell responses to AZD1222 COVID-19 vaccine. The repertoire was sequenced with immunoSEQ multiplex PCR; TCRdb's copy has only in-frame clones and lacks some. The sample has around 60,000 clones; 65% to 85% are singletons. Here the sequenced sample was peripheral blood, taken 28 days after the second AZD1222 dose. These receptor sequences come from an adult who received the AZD1222 COVID-19 vaccine.

The rearrangement links TRBV30 to TRBJ2-5; D uncertain. Germline CDR1 and CDR2: GTSNPN and SVGIG (reference sequence). The CDR3 runs to 11 residues. V was cut by 0 bases and J by 4 bases, with 3 bases left in between. The CDR3 loop reads CAWSVSETQYF. The CDR3 region has the DNA TGTGCCTGGAGTGTGTCAGAGACCCAGTACTTC.

The genes are TRBV7-9 and TRBJ2-2; no clear D. This CDR3 is built from 13 residues. From germline, CDR1 is SEHNR and CDR2 FQNEAQ (reference sequence). Trimming took off 5 bases at V and 5 bases at J, with 9 bases between the two ends. CDR3 residues: CASSARITGELFF. In nucleotides, the CDR3 is TGTGCCAGCAGCGCAAGGATAACCGGGGAGCTGTTTTTT.

J is TRBJ2-2 and V is TRBV4-2; perhaps TRBD1 as D (5 bases). CDR1 LGHNA and CDR2 YNFKEQ come from the germline V gene. This CDR3 is 15 amino acids long. V was pared by 1 base and J by 5 bases, with 11 bases between. The CDR3 is CASSQGRGQTGELFF. DNA of the CDR3: TGTGCCAGCAGCCAAGGAAGGGGCCAAACCGGGGAGCTGTTTTTT.